The 22 T cell receptor beta chains reported below all come from one sample, sequenced in a study of shared clonotypes between healthy human individuals. Here immunoSEQ multiplex PCR was the method, and the copy in TCRdb shows in-frame clones only, minus some. The repertoire includes about 980,000 clones, less than 85% of them detected once, and around 1.4% sits in the top ten. Sample: memory CD4+ T cells sorted from blood. The subset denotes: CD45RA-negative fraction. These receptors originate from a man aged 18 to 29 in good health.

The V gene is TRBV7-3, the J gene TRBJ2-2, with D unresolved. CDR3 size: 13 residues. The germline V gene encodes CDR1 SGHTA and CDR2 FQGTGA. The germline V and J ends were trimmed by 4 bases and 4 bases, with 7 bases remaining between them. This CDR3 reads CASSYSSTGELFF. In DNA, the CDR3 is TGTGCCAGCAGCTACAGTTCCACCGGGGAGCTGTTTTTT.

The gene calls are TRBV18 and TRBJ2-7; D is possibly TRBD2 (6 bases). In germline, CDR1 is KGHSH, CDR2 LQKENI. The CDR3 runs to 19 residues. V lost 3 bases and J 5 bases, leaving 29 bases between the germline ends. The CDR3: CASSPPNPGTKSGVDEQYF. The CDR3 coding sequence is TGTGCCAGCTCACCGCCTAATCCCGGGACCAAGTCGGGGGTAGACGAGCAGTACTTC.

The V call is TRBV9, the J call TRBJ1-4, with TRBD1 matching 9 bases. The V gene end was trimmed by 0 bases and the J gene end by 6 bases; junction bases not matched to a gene: 6. The CDR3 is 16 amino acids. Per the germline V gene, CDR1 is SGDLS and CDR2 is YYNGEE. The CDR3 DNA sequence: TGTGCCAGCAGCGTAGCTACGGGACAGGGATATGAAAAACTGTTTTTT. It translates to CASSVATGQGYEKLFF.

The gene calls are TRBV2 and TRBJ2-3; maybe TRBD1 (5 bases). CDR3 length: 13 residues. The V gene's germline CDR1 is SNHLY and CDR2 FYNNEI. V lost 6 bases and J lost 3, with 10 bases in between. CDR3 bases: TGTGCCAGCAGCCTAGACAGAACAGATACGCAGTATTTT. Translating gives CASSLDRTDTQYF.

The V call is TRBV29-1, the J call TRBJ1-2; D possibly corresponds to TRBD1 (5 bases). V gave up 7 bases and J gave up 7 bases, with 16 bases separating them. In germline, CDR1 is SQVTM, CDR2 ANQGSEA. CDR3 length equals 12 residues. CDR3 bases: TGCAGCGGGAGGGGAGAGAGAGGTGGCTACACCTTC. It translates to CSGRGERGGYTF. Variable domain in full (rest from reference TRBV29-1 and TRBJ1-2): SAVISQKPSRDICQRGTSLTIQCQVDSQVTMMFWYRQQPGQSLTLIATANQGSEATYESGFVIDKFPISRPNLTFSTLTVSNMSPEDSSIYLCSGRGERGGYTFGSGTRLTVV.

V usage is TRBV14 and J usage is TRBJ1-6, with D possibly being TRBD1 (6 bases). Trimming left V 5 bases short and J 12 bases short, with 14 bases between. The CDR3 length is 13 residues. CDR1 SGHDN and CDR2 FVKESK come from the germline V gene. CDR3 in DNA: TGTGCCAGCAGCTCCGCGGACAGATTACCCCTCCACTTT. Protein sequence: CASSSADRLPLHF.

This chain links TRBV11-2 with TRBJ2-1, with TRBD2 identical over 9 bases. The V segment lost 0 bases and the J segment 6 bases; nucleotides outside the gene matches: 6. This CDR3 has 16 residues. The germline gives CDR1 SGHAT, CDR2 FQNNGV. CDR3 coding DNA: TGTGCCAGCAGCTTAGAAGGTAGCGGGAGTTTCAATGAGCAGTTCTTC. This sequence encodes CASSLEGSGSFNEQFF.

As for this clone: A much more abundant neighbour one base away suggests this may be a read error. The chain has TRBV30 and TRBJ1-2; D not resolved. The germline CDR1 and CDR2 sequences are GTSNPN and SVGIG (reference sequence). Trimming removed 0 bases from V and 7 bases from J, with 9 bases in between. The CDR3 covers 12 residues. The CDR3 spells CAWSVRAGGYTF. CDR3 nucleotide sequence: TGTGCCTGGAGTGTACGGGCGGGTGGCTACACCTTC.

This clone was seen more than once but under ten times. The V gene is TRBV15, the J gene TRBJ1-2; no firm D call. Germline V CDR1 and CDR2: LNHNV, YYDKDF (reference sequence). V was cut by 6 bases and J by 1 base, with 15 bases left in between. The CDR3 loop spans 15 amino acids. Here the CDR3 DNA reads TGTGCCACCAGTATTGCTGGGCCGAATAACTATGGCTACACCTTC. Translated: CATSIAGPNNYGYTF.

The chain carries TRBV6-1 and TRBJ2-6; D not resolved. Germline V gives CDR1 MNHNS, CDR2 SASEGT. Trimming removed 3 bases from V and 0 bases from J, with 9 bases in between. The CDR3 contains 16 residues. The CDR3 spells CASSDVYASGANVLTF. CDR3 sequence (DNA): TGTGCCAGCAGTGATGTTTACGCCTCTGGGGCCAACGTCCTGACTTTC.

The chain employs TRBV9 and TRBJ1-1; D is ambiguous. The germline V gene encodes CDR1 SGDLS and CDR2 YYNGEE. The CDR3 has 13 residues. The germline V and J ends were trimmed by 6 bases and 3 bases, with 12 bases remaining between them. The CDR3 sequence: CASTLLRDTEAFF. The DNA for the CDR3 is TGTGCCAGCACTTTACTGAGGGACACTGAAGCTTTCTTT.

J is TRBJ2-5 and V is TRBV13, with TRBD2 matching 7 bases. Germline CDR1 and CDR2: PRHDT and FYEKMQ (reference sequence). The CDR3 is 14 amino acids. V dropped 3 bases and J dropped 1; count of bases not matched to a gene: 2. CDR3 nucleotide sequence: TGTGCCAGCAGCTTTTCGGGGGGCCAAGAGACCCAGTACTTC. It is translated as CASSFSGGQETQYF.

This chain links TRBV5-5 with TRBJ2-7, with D unclear. The CDR3 length is 12 residues. Germline CDR1 is SGHKS and CDR2 is YYEKEE (reference sequence). Deletions cut 0 bases from V and 7 bases from J, with 8 bases between. CDR3 residues: CASSLVLEEQYF. In DNA form, the CDR3 reads TGTGCCAGCAGCTTGGTTTTAGAGGAGCAGTACTTC.

This clone showed up just a few times. The chain joins TRBV5-4 to TRBJ2-6; 9 nucleotides align to TRBD1. The V gene end was trimmed by 0 bases and the J gene end by 0 bases; junction bases not matched to a gene: 7. Germline CDR1 SGHNT, CDR2 YYREEE (reference sequence). The CDR3 is 19 amino acids. The CDR3: CASSLARTGALSGANVLTF. The CDR3 nucleotides are TGTGCCAGCAGCTTGGCCAGGACAGGGGCGCTCTCTGGGGCCAACGTCCTGACTTTC. Filled out from reference TRBV5-4 and TRBJ2-6, the complete variable domain reads ETGVTQSPTHLIKTRGQQVTLRCSSQSGHNTVSWYQQALGQGPQFIFQYYREEENGRGNFPPRFSGLQFPNYSSELNVNALELDDSALYLCASSLARTGALSGANVLTFGAGSRLTVL.

This clone came up once. This rearrangement joins TRBV6-1 to TRBJ2-7; a weak D match, TRBD1 (5 bases). Deletions cut 2 bases from V and 4 bases from J, with 15 bases between. This CDR3 comprises 15 residues. CDR1 is MNHNS and CDR2 is SASEGT in the germline V gene. The CDR3 nucleotides are TGTGCCAGCAGTGAAATGGGCGTGGGGCCTTACGAGCAGTACTTC. Amino acid sequence: CASSEMGVGPYEQYF.

This sequence joins TRBV19 and TRBJ2-7, with 8 bases aligning to TRBD1. Germline-derived CDR1 and CDR2 are LNHDA and SQIVND (reference sequence). The CDR3 length is 15 residues. The trim removed 5 bases at V and 0 bases at J, leaving 6 bases unmatched. The CDR3 DNA follows: TGTGCCAGTAGTGTGCAGGGGGCGGGCTCCTACGAGCAGTACTTC. Translating gives CASSVQGAGSYEQYF.

This chain joins TRBV6-1 and TRBJ1-5; tentative D call: TRBD1 (5 bases). Per germline, CDR1 MNHNS and CDR2 SASEGT. Trimming cost V 7 bases and J 1 base, with 11 bases left between them. The CDR3 totals 14 residues. DNA for the CDR3: TGTGCCAGCATTTTAGACAGAAGCAATCAGCCCCAGCATTTT. The encoded protein is CASILDRSNQPQHF.

This sequence joins TRBV4-3 and TRBJ2-3; perhaps TRBD1 as D (5 bases). V lost 5 bases and J lost 4, with 19 bases in between. The CDR3 sequence is 16 residues long. CDR1 LGHNA and CDR2 YSLEER come from the germline V gene. CDR3 sequence (DNA): TGCGCCAGCAGCAAAGTGGATACAGGAAGGCCAGATACGCAGTATTTT. Protein: CASSKVDTGRPDTQYF.

The chain links TRBV9 to TRBJ1-2, with D possibly TRBD1 on 5 matching bases. Germline V gives CDR1 SGDLS, CDR2 YYNGEE. The CDR3 extends over 17 amino acids. Trimming left V 4 bases short and J 4 bases short, with 23 bases between. The CDR3 sequence: CASSPDRWRPPSYGYTF. The CDR3 coding sequence is TGTGCCAGCAGCCCAGACAGATGGAGGCCCCCCTCCTATGGCTACACCTTC.

In this sample, this clone turned up a few times. This chain joins TRBV30 and TRBJ1-5; the D gene is possibly TRBD1 (5 bases). The germline gives CDR1 GTSNPN, CDR2 SVGIG (reference sequence). V lost 5 bases and J 2 bases, leaving 13 bases between the germline ends. This CDR3 has 14 residues. CDR3 nucleotide sequence: TGTGCCTGGTCGCAGGCAGGGCGCAATCAGCCCCAGCATTTT. Translated: CAWSQAGRNQPQHF.

The chain links TRBV11-3 to TRBJ2-5; 7 bases map to TRBD2. Germline V gene data show CDR1 as SGHNT and CDR2 as YENEEA. The junction had 1 base not matched to a gene; V was cut back by 0 bases and J by 9 bases. This CDR3 is built from 12 residues. The CDR3, as DNA: TGTGCCAGCAGCTTAGATCGGGGGGCCCAGTACTTC. It encodes CASSLDRGAQYF. Together with reference TRBV11-3 and TRBJ2-5, the CDR3 gives the full variable domain: EAGVVQSPRYKIIEKKQPVAFWCNPISGHNTLYWYLQNLGQGPELLIRYENEEAVDDSQLPKDRFSAERLKGVDSTLKIQPAELGDSAVYLCASSLDRGAQYFGPGTRLLVL.

This chain uses TRBV11-2 with TRBJ2-5; D remains unclear. Trimming removed 3 bases at V and 5 bases at J, with 10 bases between. The CDR3 length is 13 residues. Germline assignment: CDR1 SGHAT and CDR2 FQNNGV. This CDR3 is CASSFGIGETQYF. The CDR3 nucleotides are TGTGCCAGCAGCTTCGGTATCGGCGAGACCCAGTACTTC.